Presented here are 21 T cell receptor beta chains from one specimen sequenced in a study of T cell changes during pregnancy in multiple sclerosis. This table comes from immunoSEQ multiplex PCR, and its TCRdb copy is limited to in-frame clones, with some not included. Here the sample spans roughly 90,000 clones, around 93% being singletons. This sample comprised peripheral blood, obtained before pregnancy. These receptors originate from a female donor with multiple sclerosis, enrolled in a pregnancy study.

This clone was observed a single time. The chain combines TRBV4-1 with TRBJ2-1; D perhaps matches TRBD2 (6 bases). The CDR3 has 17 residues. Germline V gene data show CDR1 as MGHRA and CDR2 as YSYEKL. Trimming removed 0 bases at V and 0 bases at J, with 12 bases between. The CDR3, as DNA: TGCGCCAGCAGCCAAGATCCCCAGGACTACTCCTACAATGAGCAGTTCTTC. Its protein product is CASSQDPQDYSYNEQFF.

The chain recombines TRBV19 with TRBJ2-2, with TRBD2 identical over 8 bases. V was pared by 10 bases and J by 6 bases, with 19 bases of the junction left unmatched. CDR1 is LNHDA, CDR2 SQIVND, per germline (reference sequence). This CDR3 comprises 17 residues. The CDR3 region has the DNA TGTGCCACCCGACTGATGTTCGGGGGGGCAGAGTCCGGGGAGCTGTTTTTT. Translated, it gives CATRLMFGGAESGELFF.

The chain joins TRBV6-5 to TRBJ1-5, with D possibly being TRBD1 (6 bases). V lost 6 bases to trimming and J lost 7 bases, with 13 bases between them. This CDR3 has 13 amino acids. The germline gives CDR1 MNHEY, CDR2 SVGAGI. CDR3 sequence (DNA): TGTGCCAGCAGATCTCAGGGGTCCCAGCCCCAGCATTTT. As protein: CASRSQGSQPQHF.

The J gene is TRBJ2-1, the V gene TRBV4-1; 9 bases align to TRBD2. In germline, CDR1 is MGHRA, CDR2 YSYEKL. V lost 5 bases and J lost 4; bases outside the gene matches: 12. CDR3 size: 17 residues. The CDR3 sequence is CASSAWVAGEMYNEQFF. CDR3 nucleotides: TGCGCCAGCAGCGCCTGGGTAGCGGGAGAGATGTACAATGAGCAGTTCTTC.

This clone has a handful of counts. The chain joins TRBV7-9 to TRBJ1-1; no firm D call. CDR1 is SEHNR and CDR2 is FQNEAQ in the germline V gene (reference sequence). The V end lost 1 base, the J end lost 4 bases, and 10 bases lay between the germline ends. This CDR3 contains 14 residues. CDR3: CASSLVRAATEAFF. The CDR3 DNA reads TGTGCCAGCAGCTTAGTCCGAGCGGCCACTGAAGCTTTCTTT.

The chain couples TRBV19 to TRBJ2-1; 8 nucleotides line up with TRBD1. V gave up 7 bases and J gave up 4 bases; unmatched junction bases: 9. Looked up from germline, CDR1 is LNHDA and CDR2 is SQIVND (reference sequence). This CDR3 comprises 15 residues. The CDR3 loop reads CASTLRTGSYNEQFF. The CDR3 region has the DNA TGTGCCAGTACGCTAAGGACAGGGAGTTACAATGAGCAGTTCTTC.

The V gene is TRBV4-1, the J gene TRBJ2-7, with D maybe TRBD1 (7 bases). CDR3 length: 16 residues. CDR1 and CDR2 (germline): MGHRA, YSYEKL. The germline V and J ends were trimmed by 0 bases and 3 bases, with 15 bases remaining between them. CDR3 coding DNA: TGCGCCAGCAGCCAAGATAAACAGGGGAGGTACTACGAGCAGTACTTC. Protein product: CASSQDKQGRYYEQYF.

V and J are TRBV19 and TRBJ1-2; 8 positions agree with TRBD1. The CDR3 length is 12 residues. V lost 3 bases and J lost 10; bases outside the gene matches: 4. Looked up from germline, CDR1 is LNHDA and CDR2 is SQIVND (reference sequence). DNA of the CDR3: TGTGCCAGTAGTATCCCAGGGGGCCCCTACACCTTC. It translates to CASSIPGGPYTF.

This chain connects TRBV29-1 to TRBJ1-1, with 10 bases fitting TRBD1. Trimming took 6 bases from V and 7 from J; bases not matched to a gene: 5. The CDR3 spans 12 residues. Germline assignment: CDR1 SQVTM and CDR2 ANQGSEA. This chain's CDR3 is CSVSTGGNEAFF. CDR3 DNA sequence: TGCAGCGTCTCGACAGGGGGCAATGAAGCTTTCTTT.

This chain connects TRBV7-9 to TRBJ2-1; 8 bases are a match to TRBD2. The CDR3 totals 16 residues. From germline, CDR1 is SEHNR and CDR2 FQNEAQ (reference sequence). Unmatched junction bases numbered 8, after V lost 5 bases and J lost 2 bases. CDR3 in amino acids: CASSPSGGRPYNEQFF. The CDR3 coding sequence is TGTGCCAGCAGCCCCTCGGGAGGGAGACCCTACAATGAGCAGTTCTTC.

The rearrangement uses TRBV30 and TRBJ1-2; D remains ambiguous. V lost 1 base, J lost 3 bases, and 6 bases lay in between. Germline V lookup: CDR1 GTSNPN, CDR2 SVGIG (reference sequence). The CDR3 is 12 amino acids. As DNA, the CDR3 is TGTGCCTGGAGTGGGGGAGACTATGGCTACACCTTC. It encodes CAWSGGDYGYTF.

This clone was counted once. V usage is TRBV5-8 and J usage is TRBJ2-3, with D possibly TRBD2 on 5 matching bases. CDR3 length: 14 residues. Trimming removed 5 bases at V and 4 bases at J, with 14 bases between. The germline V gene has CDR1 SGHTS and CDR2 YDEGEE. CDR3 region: CASRLAGIADTQYF. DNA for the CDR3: TGTGCCAGCAGACTGGCCGGGATCGCAGATACGCAGTATTTT. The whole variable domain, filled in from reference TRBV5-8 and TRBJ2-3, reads EAGVTQSPTHLIKTRGQQATLRCSPISGHTSVYWYQQALGLGLQFLLWYDEGEERNRGNFPPRFSGRQFPNYSSELNVNALELEDSALYLCASRLAGIADTQYFGPGTRLTVL.

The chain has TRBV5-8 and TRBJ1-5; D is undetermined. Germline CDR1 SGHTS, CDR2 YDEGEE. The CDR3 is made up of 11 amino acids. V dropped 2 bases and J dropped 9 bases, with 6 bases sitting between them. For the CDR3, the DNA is TGTGCCAGCAGCTTTGCGGGGCCCCAGCATTTT. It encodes CASSFAGPQHF.

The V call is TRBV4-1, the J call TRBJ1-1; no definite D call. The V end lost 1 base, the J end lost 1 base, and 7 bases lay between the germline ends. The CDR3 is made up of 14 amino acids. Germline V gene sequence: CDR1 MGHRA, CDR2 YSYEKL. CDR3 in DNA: TGCGCCAGCAGCCAAGTAACCGGGAACACTGAAGCTTTCTTT. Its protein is CASSQVTGNTEAFF.

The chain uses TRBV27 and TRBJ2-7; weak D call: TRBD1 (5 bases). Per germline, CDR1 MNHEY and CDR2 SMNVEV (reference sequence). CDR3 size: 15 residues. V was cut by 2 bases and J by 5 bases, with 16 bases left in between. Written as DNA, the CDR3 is TGTGCCAGCAGTTTAAACACAGGCTCGGCGGACGAGCAGTACTTC. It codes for CASSLNTGSADEQYF.

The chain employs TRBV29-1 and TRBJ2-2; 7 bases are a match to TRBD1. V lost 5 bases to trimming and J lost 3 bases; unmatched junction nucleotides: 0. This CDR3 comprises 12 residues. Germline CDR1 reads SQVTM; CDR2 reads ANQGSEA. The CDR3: CSVQGDTGELFF. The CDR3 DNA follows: TGCAGCGTTCAGGGGGACACCGGGGAGCTGTTTTTT.

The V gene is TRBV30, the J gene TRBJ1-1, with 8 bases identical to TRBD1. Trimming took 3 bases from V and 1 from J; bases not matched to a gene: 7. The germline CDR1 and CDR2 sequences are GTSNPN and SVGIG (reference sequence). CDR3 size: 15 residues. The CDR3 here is CAWSGQGGANTEAFF. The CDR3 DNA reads TGTGCCTGGAGCGGACAGGGAGGGGCGAACACTGAAGCTTTCTTT.

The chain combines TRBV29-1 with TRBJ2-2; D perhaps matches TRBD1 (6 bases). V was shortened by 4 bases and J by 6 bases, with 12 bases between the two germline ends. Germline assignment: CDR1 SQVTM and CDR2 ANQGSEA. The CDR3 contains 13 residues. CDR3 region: CSVGWGLAGELFF. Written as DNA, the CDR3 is TGCAGCGTTGGTTGGGGGCTGGCCGGGGAGCTGTTTTTT.

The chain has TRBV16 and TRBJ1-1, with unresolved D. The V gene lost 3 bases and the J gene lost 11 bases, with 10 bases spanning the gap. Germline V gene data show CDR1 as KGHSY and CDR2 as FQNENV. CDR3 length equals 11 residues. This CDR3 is CASSQEGEAFF. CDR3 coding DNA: TGTGCCAGCAGCCAGGAGGGAGAGGCTTTCTTT.

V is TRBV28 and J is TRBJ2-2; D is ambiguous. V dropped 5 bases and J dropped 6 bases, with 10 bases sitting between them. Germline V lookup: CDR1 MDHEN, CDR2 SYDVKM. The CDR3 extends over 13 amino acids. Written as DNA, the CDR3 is TGTGCCAGCAGTGAGCCCGTGCCCGGGGAGCTGTTTTTT. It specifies CASSEPVPGELFF.

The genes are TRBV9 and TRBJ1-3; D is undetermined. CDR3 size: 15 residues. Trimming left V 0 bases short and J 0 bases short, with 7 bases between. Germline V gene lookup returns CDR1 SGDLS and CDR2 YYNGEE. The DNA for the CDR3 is TGTGCCAGCAGCGTAGACAGTTCCTCTGGAAACACCATATATTTT. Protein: CASSVDSSSGNTIYF.